This TCR beta chain was obtained from a study of response to subunit inactivated influenza vaccine. This clonotype has more than one count but fewer than ten. Its target is not known. Broader study findings: A suggestion made by the authors is that each seasonal influenza vaccination recruits few new T cells.

J was trimmed by 0 bases and V by 6 bases; bases with no gene match: 6. This CDR3 has 15 residues. Using its own MiXCR run on the RT-PCR reads, TCRdb lists one record per CDR3 protein. The data hold hundreds of thousands of distinct CDR3 sequences, with about 15% observed a single time. The clonotype was recovered from a man aged 50 to 60 who received an inactivated influenza vaccine. V gene TRBV12-3 or TRBV12-4 combines with J gene TRBJ2-5, with 8 nucleotides matching TRBD1. The sample consisted of PBMCs from blood, taken 11 to 12 days after vaccination. As DNA, the CDR3 is TGTGCCAGCAGCCCCGGGACAGGATACCAAGAGACCCAGTACTTC. Its protein product is CASSPGTGYQETQYF.